This TCR beta chain was found in a study of response to subunit inactivated influenza vaccine. Study-wide findings and caveats: Authors suggested each seasonal flu vaccination may recruit only limited numbers of new T cells.

This CDR3 region has 12 residues. The germline V gene has CDR1 SGHAT and CDR2 FQDESV (reference sequence). V shed 5 bases and J shed 4 bases, with 6 bases lying between them. Each CDR3 protein gets one entry after TCRdb re-called the RT-PCR reads with MiXCR. The data hold 500,000 or so distinct CDR3 sequences, with about 17% observed a single time. A few counts support this clonotype. What it binds is not known. This TCR came from a man in his fifties or sixties who received an inactivated influenza vaccine. The chain employs TRBV11-1 and TRBJ2-1; D uncertain. The specimen comprised CD4+ T cells sorted from PBMCs, sampled roughly 24 months after vaccination. The CDR3 DNA sequence: TGTGCCAGCAGCGCGGCTTACAATGAGCAGTTCTTC. This codes for CASSAAYNEQFF. Based on the CDR3 plus reference TRBV11-1 and TRBJ2-1, the full variable domain is EAEVAQSPRYKITEKSQAVAFWCDPISGHATLYWYRQILGQGPELLVQFQDESVVDDSQLPKDRFSAERLKGVDSTLKIQPAELGDSAMYLCASSAAYNEQFFGPGTRLTVL.